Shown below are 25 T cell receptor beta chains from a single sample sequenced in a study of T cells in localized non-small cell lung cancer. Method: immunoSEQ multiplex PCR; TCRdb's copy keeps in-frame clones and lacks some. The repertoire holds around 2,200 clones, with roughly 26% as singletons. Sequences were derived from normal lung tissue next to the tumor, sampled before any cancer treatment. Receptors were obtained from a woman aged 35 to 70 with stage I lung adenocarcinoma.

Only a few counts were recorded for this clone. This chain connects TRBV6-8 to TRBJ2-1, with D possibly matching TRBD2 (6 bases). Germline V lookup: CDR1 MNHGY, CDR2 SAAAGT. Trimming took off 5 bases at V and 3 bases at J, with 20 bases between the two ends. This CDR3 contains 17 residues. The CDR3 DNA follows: TGTGCCAGCAGTGGAGCGCGGGGAGGAACATTCTACAATGAGCAGTTCTTC. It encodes CASSGARGGTFYNEQFF.

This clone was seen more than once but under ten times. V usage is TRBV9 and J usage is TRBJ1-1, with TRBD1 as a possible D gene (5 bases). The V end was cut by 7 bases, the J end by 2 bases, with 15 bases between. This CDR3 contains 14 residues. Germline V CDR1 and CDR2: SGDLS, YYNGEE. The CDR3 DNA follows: TGTGCCAGCGCCCGGGACGGATTAAACACTGAAGCTTTCTTT. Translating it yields CASARDGLNTEAFF. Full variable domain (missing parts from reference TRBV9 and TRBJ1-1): DSGVTQTPKHLITATGQRVTLRCSPRSGDLSVYWYQQSLDQGLQFLIQYYNGEERAKGNILERFSAQQFPDLHSELNLSSLELGDSALYFCASARDGLNTEAFFGQGTRLTVV.

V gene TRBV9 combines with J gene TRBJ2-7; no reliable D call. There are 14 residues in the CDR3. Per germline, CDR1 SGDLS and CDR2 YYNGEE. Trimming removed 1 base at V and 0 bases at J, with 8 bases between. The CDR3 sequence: CASSVSSDSYEQYF. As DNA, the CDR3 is TGTGCCAGCAGCGTATCGTCAGACTCCTACGAGCAGTACTTC.

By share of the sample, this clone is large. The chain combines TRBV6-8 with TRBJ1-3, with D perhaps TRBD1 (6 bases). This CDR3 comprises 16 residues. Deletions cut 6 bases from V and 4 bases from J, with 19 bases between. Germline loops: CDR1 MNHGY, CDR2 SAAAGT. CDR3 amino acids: CASRPQQGTTGNTIYF. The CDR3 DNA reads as TGTGCCAGCAGACCCCAACAGGGAACCACGGGAAACACCATATATTTT.

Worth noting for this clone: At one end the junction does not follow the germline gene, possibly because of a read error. The CDR3 nucleotides are TGTGCCATCAGTATGTCAGGGGGAGATAGGGAGCTGTTTTTT. Protein: CAISMSGGDRELFF. This rearrangement joins TRBV6-8 to TRBJ2-2, with 7 bases fitting TRBD1. The CDR3 sequence is 14 residues long. Germline V CDR1 and CDR2: MNHGY, SAAAGT.

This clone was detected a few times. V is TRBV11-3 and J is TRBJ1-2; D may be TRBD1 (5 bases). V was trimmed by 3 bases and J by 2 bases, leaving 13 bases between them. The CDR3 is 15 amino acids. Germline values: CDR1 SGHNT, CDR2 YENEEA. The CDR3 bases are TGTGCCAGCAGCTTCGGGACCGGAAGAAACTATGGCTACACCTTC. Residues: CASSFGTGRNYGYTF.

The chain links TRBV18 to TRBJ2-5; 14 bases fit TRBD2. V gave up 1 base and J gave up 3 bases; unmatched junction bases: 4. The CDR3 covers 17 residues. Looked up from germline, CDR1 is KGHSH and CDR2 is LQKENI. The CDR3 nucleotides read TGTGCCAGCTCACCACGCGGGACTAGCGGGGGCAAAGAGACCCAGTACTTC. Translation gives CASSPRGTSGGKETQYF. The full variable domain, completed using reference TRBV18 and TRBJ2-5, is NAGVMQNPRHLVRRRGQEARLRCSPMKGHSHVYWYRQLPEEGLKFMVYLQKENIIDESGMPKERFSAEFPKEGPSILRIQQVVRGDSAAYFCASSPRGTSGGKETQYFGPGTRLLVL.

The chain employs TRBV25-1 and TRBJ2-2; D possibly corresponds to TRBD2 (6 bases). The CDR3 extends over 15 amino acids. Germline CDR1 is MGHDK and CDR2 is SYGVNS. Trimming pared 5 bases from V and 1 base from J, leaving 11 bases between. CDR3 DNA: TGTGCCAGCAGTACGCGAGCGGGGAACACCGGGGAGCTGTTTTTT. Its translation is CASSTRAGNTGELFF.

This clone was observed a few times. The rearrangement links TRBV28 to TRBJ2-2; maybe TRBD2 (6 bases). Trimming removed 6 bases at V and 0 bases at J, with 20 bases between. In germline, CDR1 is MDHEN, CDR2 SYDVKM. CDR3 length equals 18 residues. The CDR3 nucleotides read TGTGCCAGCAGAACTCAGGGAGGAGGCTACGCGAACACCGGGGAGCTGTTTTTT. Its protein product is CASRTQGGGYANTGELFF.

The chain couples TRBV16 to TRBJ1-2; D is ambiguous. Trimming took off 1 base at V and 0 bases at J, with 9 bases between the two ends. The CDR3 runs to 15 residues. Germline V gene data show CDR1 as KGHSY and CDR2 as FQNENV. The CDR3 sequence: CASSQLQASNYGYTF. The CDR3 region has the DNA TGTGCCAGCAGCCAATTGCAAGCATCTAACTATGGCTACACCTTC.

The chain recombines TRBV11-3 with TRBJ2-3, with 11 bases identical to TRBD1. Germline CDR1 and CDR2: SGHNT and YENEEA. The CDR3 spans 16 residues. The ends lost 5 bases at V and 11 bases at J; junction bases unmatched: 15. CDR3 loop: CASSATGTGGQREQYF. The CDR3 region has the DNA TGTGCCAGCAGCGCAACCGGGACAGGGGGACAACGGGAGCAGTATTTT.

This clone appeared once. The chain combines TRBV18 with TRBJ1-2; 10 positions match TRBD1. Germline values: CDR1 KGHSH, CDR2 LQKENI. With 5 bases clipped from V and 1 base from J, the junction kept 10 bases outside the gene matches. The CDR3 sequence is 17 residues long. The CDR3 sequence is CASSKDRGLSLNYGYTF. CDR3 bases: TGTGCCAGCTCAAAAGACAGGGGGCTATCACTTAACTATGGCTACACCTTC.

The CDR3 nucleotides read TGTGCCAGCAGCTTCCGACGGACGATAAACACTGAAGCTTTCTTT. Translated: CASSFRRTINTEAFF. The rearrangement links TRBV11-3 to TRBJ1-1; D remains unclear. Trimming removed 3 bases from V and 2 bases from J, with 13 bases in between. Germline loops: CDR1 SGHNT, CDR2 YENEEA. The CDR3 loop spans 15 amino acids.

CDR3 sequence: CSAQPGWGMNTEAFF. Written as DNA, the CDR3 is TGCAGCGCTCAACCAGGGTGGGGGATGAACACTGAAGCTTTCTTT. The chain couples TRBV29-1 to TRBJ1-1, with a possible D match to TRBD1 (5 bases). Trimming shortened V by 7 bases and J by 0 bases, and 18 bases separated the two germline ends. Germline assignment: CDR1 SQVTM and CDR2 ANQGSEA. This CDR3 region has 15 residues. Filled out from reference TRBV29-1 and TRBJ1-1, the complete variable domain reads SAVISQKPSRDICQRGTSLTIQCQVDSQVTMMFWYRQQPGQSLTLIATANQGSEATYESGFVIDKFPISRPNLTFSTLTVSNMSPEDSSIYLCSAQPGWGMNTEAFFGQGTRLTVV.

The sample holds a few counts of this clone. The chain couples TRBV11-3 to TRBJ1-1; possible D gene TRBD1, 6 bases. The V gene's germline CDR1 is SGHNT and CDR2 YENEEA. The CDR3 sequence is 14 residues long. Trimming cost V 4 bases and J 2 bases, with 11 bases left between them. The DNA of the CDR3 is TGTGCCAGCAGCTCCAGACAGGCTAACACTGAAGCTTTCTTT. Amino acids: CASSSRQANTEAFF.

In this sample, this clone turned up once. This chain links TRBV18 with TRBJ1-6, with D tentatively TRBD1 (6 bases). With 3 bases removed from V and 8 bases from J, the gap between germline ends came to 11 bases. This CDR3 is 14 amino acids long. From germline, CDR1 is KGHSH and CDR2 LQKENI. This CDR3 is CASSPGYRDSPLHF. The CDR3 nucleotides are TGTGCCAGCTCACCGGGTTACAGGGATTCACCCCTCCACTTT. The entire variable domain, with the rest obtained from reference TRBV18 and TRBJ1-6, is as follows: NAGVMQNPRHLVRRRGQEARLRCSPMKGHSHVYWYRQLPEEGLKFMVYLQKENIIDESGMPKERFSAEFPKEGPSILRIQQVVRGDSAAYFCASSPGYRDSPLHFGNGTRLTVT.

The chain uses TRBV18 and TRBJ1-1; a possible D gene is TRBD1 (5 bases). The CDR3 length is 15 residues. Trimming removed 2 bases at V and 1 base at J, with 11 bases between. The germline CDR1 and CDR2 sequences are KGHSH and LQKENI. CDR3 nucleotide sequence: TGTGCCAGCTCACCAACCAACAGGCCGAACACTGAAGCTTTCTTT. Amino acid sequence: CASSPTNRPNTEAFF.

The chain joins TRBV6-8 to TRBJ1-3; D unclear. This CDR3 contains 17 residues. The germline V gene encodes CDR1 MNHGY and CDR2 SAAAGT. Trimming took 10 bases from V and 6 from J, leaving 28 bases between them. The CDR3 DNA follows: TGTGCCATCCTTAAATTAAACCCCAAATCCCTGGAAAACACCATATATTTT. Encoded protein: CAILKLNPKSLENTIYF.

The CDR3 region is CASSQGPGDDTEAFF. The CDR3 DNA is TGTGCCAGCAGCCAAGGTCCGGGGGATGACACTGAAGCTTTCTTT. The V gene is TRBV11-3, the J gene TRBJ1-1; D is possibly TRBD1 (5 bases). From germline, CDR1 is SGHNT and CDR2 YENEEA. The CDR3 is 15 residues long. The germline V and J ends were trimmed by 5 bases and 3 bases, with 16 bases remaining between them.

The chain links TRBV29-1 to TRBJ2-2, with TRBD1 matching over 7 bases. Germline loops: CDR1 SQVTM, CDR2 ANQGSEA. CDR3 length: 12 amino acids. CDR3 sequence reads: CSGTAGTGELFF. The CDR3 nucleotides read TGCAGTGGGACAGCAGGGACCGGGGAGCTGTTTTTT.

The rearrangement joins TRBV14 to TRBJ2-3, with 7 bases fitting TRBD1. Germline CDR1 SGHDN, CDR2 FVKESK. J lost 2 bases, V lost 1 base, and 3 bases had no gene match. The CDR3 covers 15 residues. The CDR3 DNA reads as TGTGCCAGCAGCCAAGTAGGGGGCCCCACAGATACGCAGTATTTT. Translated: CASSQVGGPTDTQYF.

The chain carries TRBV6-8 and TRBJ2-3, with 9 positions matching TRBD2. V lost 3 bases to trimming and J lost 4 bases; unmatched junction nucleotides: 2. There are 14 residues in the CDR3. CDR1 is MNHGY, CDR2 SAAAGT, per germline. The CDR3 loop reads CASSYGGGADTQYF. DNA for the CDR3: TGTGCCAGCAGTTATGGCGGGGGGGCAGATACGCAGTATTTT.

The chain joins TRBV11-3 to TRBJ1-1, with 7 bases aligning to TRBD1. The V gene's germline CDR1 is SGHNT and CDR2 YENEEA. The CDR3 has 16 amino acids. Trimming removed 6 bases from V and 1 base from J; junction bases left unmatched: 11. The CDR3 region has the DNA TGTGCCAGCAGACCATTAGGGGGACAGAGGAACACTGAAGCTTTCTTT. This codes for CASRPLGGQRNTEAFF.

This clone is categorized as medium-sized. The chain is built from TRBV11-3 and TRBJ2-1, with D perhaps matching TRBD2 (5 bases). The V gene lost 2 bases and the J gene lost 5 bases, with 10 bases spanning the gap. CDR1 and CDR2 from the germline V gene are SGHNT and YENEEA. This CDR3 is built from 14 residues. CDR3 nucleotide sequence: TGTGCCAGCAGCTTAAAAGGGAGCCACAATGAGCAGTTCTTC. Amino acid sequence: CASSLKGSHNEQFF.

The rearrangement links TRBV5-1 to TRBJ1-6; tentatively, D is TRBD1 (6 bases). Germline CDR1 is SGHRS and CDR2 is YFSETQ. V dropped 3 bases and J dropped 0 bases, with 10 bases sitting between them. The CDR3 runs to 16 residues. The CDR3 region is CASSSGQSSYNSPLHF. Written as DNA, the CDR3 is TGCGCCAGCAGCTCCGGACAGAGCTCCTATAATTCACCCCTCCACTTT.